The entry below describes one T cell receptor (beta chain). The antigen is undetermined. This sample was taken from a study of vaccination and CD4 T cells after COVID-19. Background on the study: Two Hispanic individuals were among six male and four female convalescent patients.

Indicated treatment: approximately nine-day PBMC culture with coronavirus spike peptide pools or control peptides (ViraFEST assay). Oncomine TCR Beta short-read sequencing was applied to DNA from cultured CD4+ T cells. TCRdb re-analysed the PCR reads in MiXCR, keeping a single row per CDR3 protein. The table records about 17,000 distinct CDR3 sequences, more than 25% of them present only once. Germline V CDR1 and CDR2: LNHDA, SQIVND (reference sequence). Trimming took off 1 base at V and 0 bases at J, with 7 bases between the two ends. The length of the CDR3 is 15 residues. The TCR sequence derives from a human donor with COVID-19. Sequencing was done on a sample of cultured CD4+ T cells from blood. V gene TRBV19 combines with J gene TRBJ1-3; maybe TRBD1 (5 bases). DNA for the CDR3: TGTGCCAGTAGTATAGGGGGCAGCTCTGGAAACACCATATATTTT. Protein sequence: CASSIGGSSGNTIYF.